This T cell receptor beta chain emerged from a study of cytomegalovirus exposure and HLA in healthy donors. Study-level results: Among TCR beta chains, those listed as cytomegalovirus-associated numbered around 160. A later analysis found TCR association rates differed by HLA locus, highest for DRB1 and lowest for HLA-C. An analysis done earlier found most TCR beta V segments productive about 87% or about 30% of the time.

This clone was counted a few times. As yet, its antigen is unknown. Primers included in the PCR were 60 Vbeta and 13 Jbeta primers. The method was immunoSEQ multiplex PCR; TCRdb's version includes in-frame clones alone and lacks a portion of them. The sample has 140,000 to 150,000 clones, under 90% seen once. Germline-derived CDR1 and CDR2 are MNHNS and SASEGT. This CDR3 contains 12 residues. Between the trimmed V and J ends, which lost 3 bases and 2 bases, there was a span of 3 bases. The origin of this receptor is a boy aged 2 to 10 in good health and CMV-seronegative. V and J are TRBV6-1 and TRBJ2-3; D is ambiguous. Sequenced: PBMCs. CDR3 residues: CASSEATDTQYF. The DNA for the CDR3 is TGTGCCAGCAGTGAGGCCACAGATACGCAGTATTTT.